This TCR beta chain was sequenced for a study of control samples from healthy donors and cancer patients. The repertoire was sequenced with immunoSEQ multiplex PCR; TCRdb's copy has only in-frame clones and lacks some. The table lists some 37,000 clones, roughly 90% of them singletons. The V gene's germline CDR1 is SGHTA and CDR2 FQGNSA. The CDR3 loop spans 9 amino acids. Trimming cost V 11 bases and J 10 bases, with 8 bases left between them. The specimen sequenced was blood. The V and J genes are TRBV7-2 and TRBJ1-4; no firm D call. This receptor was identified in a woman in her fifties or sixties in good health. CDR3: CAQVGKLFF. The CDR3 DNA sequence: TGTGCCCAGGTGGGAAAACTGTTTTTT.